These 14 T cell receptor beta chains were sequenced from one sample in a study of Ad26.COV2.S vaccination and SARS-CoV-2 variants. Produced via immunoSEQ multiplex PCR; TCRdb's table is partial and in-frame only. The sample includes hundreds of thousands of clones, roughly 90% seen only once; the top ten take about 1.5%. The sample's treatment: roughly 18 received Ad26.COV2.S at low or high dose, single or two shots; about five received placebo; per-sample allocation not given. Vaccine and placebo recipients were sampled on day 63 after the first injection. Sample: peripheral blood, taken in a trial of Ad26.COV2.S vaccine versus placebo. Every receptor here comes from a person aged 18 to 59 who received the Ad26.COV2.S COVID-19 vaccine or a placebo.

The V call is TRBV10-3, the J call TRBJ1-2, with D hard to call. Germline V gene sequence: CDR1 ENHRY, CDR2 SYGVKD. V was pared by 3 bases and J by 4 bases, with 3 bases between. There are 11 residues in the CDR3. Written as DNA, the CDR3 is TGTGCCATCAGTGACAGCTATGGCTACACCTTC. Translated: CAISDSYGYTF.

This chain joins TRBV24-1 and TRBJ1-5; D perhaps matches TRBD1 (5 bases). From germline, CDR1 is KGHDR and CDR2 SFDVKD. Trimming stripped 9 bases from V and 6 bases from J, with 17 bases between. The CDR3 extends over 14 amino acids. CDR3 region: CATCWGQNSQPQHF. The DNA of the CDR3 is TGTGCCACCTGCTGGGGCCAAAATAGTCAGCCCCAGCATTTT.

The rearrangement uses TRBV18 and TRBJ1-1, with D hard to call. The CDR3 is made up of 14 amino acids. The V and J ends lost 6 bases and 6 bases respectively, with 17 bases between them. Germline CDR1 KGHSH, CDR2 LQKENI. This CDR3 reads CASSPSLGEAEAFF. In nucleotides, the CDR3 is TGTGCCAGCTCCCCATCTCTCGGCGAGGCTGAAGCTTTCTTT. The full variable domain, with the rest looked up from reference TRBV18 and TRBJ1-1, is NAGVMQNPRHLVRRRGQEARLRCSPMKGHSHVYWYRQLPEEGLKFMVYLQKENIIDESGMPKERFSAEFPKEGPSILRIQQVVRGDSAAYFCASSPSLGEAEAFFGQGTRLTVV.

This clone was detected only once. J is TRBJ2-7 and V is TRBV18; D may be TRBD1 (6 bases). In germline, CDR1 is KGHSH, CDR2 LQKENI. The CDR3 is 12 residues long. Trimming took off 4 bases at V and 12 bases at J, with 16 bases between the two ends. The CDR3 sequence is CASSQQGREGYF. CDR3 bases: TGTGCCAGCTCACAACAGGGAAGAGAGGGGTACTTC.

The CDR3 sequence is CAWSVGEETQYF. CDR3 sequence (DNA): TGTGCCTGGAGTGTGGGTGAAGAGACCCAGTACTTC. V gene TRBV30 combines with J gene TRBJ2-5; D ambiguous. The germline V gene encodes CDR1 GTSNPN and CDR2 SVGIG (reference sequence). The ends were cut back, 0 bases at V and 3 bases at J, with 5 bases in the middle. The CDR3 contains 12 residues.

This clone was seen a handful of times. The DNA of the CDR3 is TGTGCCAGCAGCCCAGGGTCCTCTGGAAACACCATATATTTT. Translated, it gives CASSPGSSGNTIYF. V gene TRBV7-9 combines with J gene TRBJ1-3; D is perhaps TRBD1 (5 bases). CDR3 size: 14 residues. V gave up 5 bases and J gave up 0 bases, with 8 bases separating them. Germline V gene data show CDR1 as SEHNR and CDR2 as FQNEAQ (reference sequence).

The V gene is TRBV6-6, the J gene TRBJ2-7; D call uncertain. This CDR3 comprises 14 residues. CDR1 and CDR2 from the germline V gene are MNHNY and SVGAGI (reference sequence). V lost 6 bases, J lost 6 bases, and 18 bases lay in between. CDR3 DNA sequence: TGTGCCAGCAGCTCCATTTCAGTAGCTGGCGAGCAGTACTTC. Its translation: CASSSISVAGEQYF.

The CDR3 DNA reads TGTGCCAGCAGCTTACAGGGTTCCTATTCTGGGGCCAACGTCCTGACTTTC. This codes for CASSLQGSYSGANVLTF. The V call is TRBV7-6, the J call TRBJ2-6; the D gene is possibly TRBD1 (5 bases). The CDR3 sequence is 17 residues long. V lost 2 bases, J lost 1 base, and 12 bases lay in between. Looked up from germline, CDR1 is SGHVS and CDR2 is FNYEAQ.

The chain employs TRBV4-2 and TRBJ1-3; D is uncertain. The CDR3 consists of 17 residues. V lost 0 bases and J lost 0, with 12 bases in between. Per the germline V gene, CDR1 is LGHNA and CDR2 is YNFKEQ. CDR3 sequence: CASSQESGGSSGNTIYF. CDR3 DNA: TGTGCCAGCAGCCAAGAATCCGGCGGAAGCTCTGGAAACACCATATATTTT.

J is TRBJ2-2 and V is TRBV24-1; tentatively, D is TRBD1 (5 bases). This CDR3 has 16 amino acids. Germline V gene sequence: CDR1 KGHDR, CDR2 SFDVKD. The germline V and J ends were trimmed by 7 bases and 4 bases, with 18 bases remaining between them. CDR3 in DNA: TGTGCCACCAGCCCAAGGGGCTCACTCGGCACCGGGGAGCTGTTTTTT. Protein product: CATSPRGSLGTGELFF.

V gene TRBV6-5 combines with J gene TRBJ2-7, with D uncertain. Germline V gene data show CDR1 as MNHEY and CDR2 as SVGAGI. V was cut by 6 bases and J by 4 bases, with 10 bases left in between. This CDR3 is built from 12 residues. DNA for the CDR3: TGTGCCAGCAGCCCCGATCCTTACGAGCAGTACTTC. As protein: CASSPDPYEQYF.

The chain couples TRBV29-1 to TRBJ1-1, with 9 bases aligning to TRBD1. V lost 6 bases to trimming and J lost 4 bases; unmatched junction nucleotides: 15. The CDR3 has 16 residues. Per the germline V gene, CDR1 is SQVTM and CDR2 is ANQGSEA. CDR3 sequence reads: CSVSRSPGTGPTEAFF. Written as DNA, the CDR3 is TGCAGCGTGAGCCGGAGTCCCGGGACAGGGCCCACTGAAGCTTTCTTT.

As concerns this clone: The same CDR3 also results from other DNA sequences found in this sample. V gene TRBV9 combines with J gene TRBJ1-6; D not certain. This CDR3 has 13 residues. Germline CDR1 is SGDLS and CDR2 is YYNGEE. V shed 0 bases and J shed 6 bases, with 4 bases lying between them. CDR3 bases: TGTGCCAGCAGCGTAGGACCTAATTCACCCCTCCACTTT. This gives the protein CASSVGPNSPLHF.

The chain uses TRBV6-5 and TRBJ2-5; TRBD1 agrees at 12 bases. V lost 10 bases to trimming and J lost 5 bases; unmatched junction nucleotides: 11. In germline, CDR1 is MNHEY, CDR2 SVGAGI. The CDR3 has 15 residues. CDR3 loop: CATSYGGTGGETQYF. DNA of the CDR3: TGTGCCACCTCCTACGGTGGGACAGGGGGCGAGACCCAGTACTTC.